This entry describes one T cell receptor beta chain. The sample is drawn from a study of blood T cell repertoires in COVID-19. Turning to the study itself: The origin of the acute and convalescent COVID-19 samples was the United States, Italy and Spain. The cDNA or gDNA used as material had been derived from T cells, B-cell-depleted T cells, or PBMCs.

The CDR3 sequence is 13 residues long. The V and J ends lost 0 bases and 8 bases respectively, with 5 bases between them. CDR1 is SEHNR, CDR2 FQNEAQ, per germline (reference sequence). In the authors' methods: How many nucleated cells were present was estimated from reference gene primer amplification. Using immunoSEQ multiplex PCR, the repertoire was profiled, and TCRdb retains in-frame clones only, with some absent. Clonal size and the V and J genes are those of that table, whereas D and trimming came from the DNA. Of hundreds of thousands of clones in the sample, around 80% were seen once. Sequencing used peripheral blood. This TCR derives from a middle-aged man with acute or convalescent COVID-19. V usage is TRBV7-9 and J usage is TRBJ1-6; D is unclear. The CDR3 protein is CASSLARDSPLHF. CDR3 DNA sequence: TGTGCCAGCAGCTTAGCGAGGGATTCACCCCTCCACTTT.